Listed here are 7 T cell receptor beta chains from one sample, sequenced in a study of blood T cell repertoires in COVID-19. Produced via immunoSEQ multiplex PCR; TCRdb's table is partial and in-frame only. The sample contains about 13,000 clones, 85% to 90% of which appear only once. Sequencing used peripheral blood. All receptors derive from a human donor with active COVID-19. The donor label of this sample is uncertain.

For the CDR3, the DNA is TGTGCCAGCAGCTTAGGCGGGCGGGGTGACAATGAGCAGTTCTTC. Its translation: CASSLGGRGDNEQFF. The chain carries TRBV11-3 and TRBJ2-1; D might be TRBD2 (6 bases). The germline V gene has CDR1 SGHNT and CDR2 YENEEA. Trimming cost V 1 base and J 5 bases, with 12 bases left between them. This CDR3 has 15 amino acids.

The chain carries TRBV7-2 and TRBJ1-1, with 7 bases matching TRBD1. V gave up 6 bases and J gave up 1 base; unmatched junction bases: 2. This CDR3 is built from 13 residues. The germline CDR1 and CDR2 sequences are SGHTA and FQGNSA. CDR3 bases: TGTGCCAGCAGTGACAGGGCGAACACTGAAGCTTTCTTT. Amino acids: CASSDRANTEAFF. The full variable domain, with the rest looked up from reference TRBV7-2 and TRBJ1-1, is GAGVSQSPSNKVTEKGKDVELRCDPISGHTALYWYRQSLGQGLEFLIYFQGNSAPDKSGLPSDRFSAERTGGSVSTLTIQRTQQEDSAVYLCASSDRANTEAFFGQGTRLTVV.

The CDR3 reads CASSLAGRAGLYNEQFF. Here the CDR3 DNA reads TGTGCCAGCAGCTTAGCTGGAAGGGCAGGACTCTACAATGAGCAGTTCTTC. The chain joins TRBV7-9 to TRBJ2-1; D is perhaps TRBD2 (5 bases). CDR3 length: 17 amino acids. CDR1 is SEHNR and CDR2 is FQNEAQ in the germline V gene (reference sequence). V shed 0 bases and J shed 3 bases, with 15 bases lying between them. The whole variable domain, remainder taken from reference TRBV7-9 and TRBJ2-1, is DTGVSQNPRHKITKRGQNVTFRCDPISEHNRLYWYRQTLGQGPEFLTYFQNEAQLEKSRLLSDRFSAERPKGSFSTLEIQRTEQGDSAMYLCASSLAGRAGLYNEQFFGPGTRLTVL.

The rearrangement links TRBV3-1 (or the pseudogene TRBV3-2) to TRBJ2-5, with TRBD1 as a possible D gene (6 bases). V dropped 5 bases and J dropped 5 bases, with 12 bases sitting between them. The germline V gene encodes CDR1 LGHDT and CDR2 YNNKEL (reference sequence). CDR3 length: 13 amino acids. The CDR3 nucleotides read TGTGCCAGCAGCTACAGGGTGGGGGAGACCCAGTACTTC. The encoded protein is CASSYRVGETQYF.

This chain links TRBV18 with TRBJ2-5; D perhaps matches TRBD1 (5 bases). Germline V gene sequence: CDR1 KGHSH, CDR2 LQKENI. The V end lost 7 bases, the J end lost 1 base, and 10 bases lay between the germline ends. CDR3 length equals 13 residues. The CDR3 reads CASYTGSQETQYF. CDR3 nucleotide sequence: TGTGCCAGCTATACAGGAAGCCAAGAGACCCAGTACTTC.

The chain is built from TRBV5-6 and TRBJ1-1, with D maybe TRBD1 (5 bases). Looked up from germline, CDR1 is SGHDT and CDR2 is YYEEEE. This CDR3 contains 14 residues. Trimming took 2 bases from V and 1 from J, leaving 9 bases between them. This CDR3 reads CASSFPGWNTEAFF. For the CDR3, the DNA is TGTGCCAGCAGCTTCCCAGGGTGGAACACTGAAGCTTTCTTT.

The gene calls are TRBV6-6 and TRBJ2-3; D unclear. Germline assignment: CDR1 MNHNY and CDR2 SVGAGI (reference sequence). The CDR3 totals 15 residues. The V end lost 4 bases, the J end lost 0 bases, and 11 bases lay between the germline ends. The CDR3: CASSSLGQSTDTQYF. In DNA form, the CDR3 reads TGTGCCAGCAGTTCTTTGGGCCAGAGCACAGATACGCAGTATTTT.